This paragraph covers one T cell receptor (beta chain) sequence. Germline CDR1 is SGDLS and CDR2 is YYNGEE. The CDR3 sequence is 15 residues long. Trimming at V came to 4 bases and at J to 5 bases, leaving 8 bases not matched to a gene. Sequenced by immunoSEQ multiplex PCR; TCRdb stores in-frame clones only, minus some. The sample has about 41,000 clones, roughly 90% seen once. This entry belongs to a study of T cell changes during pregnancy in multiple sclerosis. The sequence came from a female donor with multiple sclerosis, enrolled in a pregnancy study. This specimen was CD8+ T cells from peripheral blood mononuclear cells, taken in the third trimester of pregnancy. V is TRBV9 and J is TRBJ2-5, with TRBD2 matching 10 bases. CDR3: CASSTSSGSTETQYF. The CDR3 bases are TGTGCCAGCAGCACCTCTAGCGGGAGTACGGAGACCCAGTACTTC.